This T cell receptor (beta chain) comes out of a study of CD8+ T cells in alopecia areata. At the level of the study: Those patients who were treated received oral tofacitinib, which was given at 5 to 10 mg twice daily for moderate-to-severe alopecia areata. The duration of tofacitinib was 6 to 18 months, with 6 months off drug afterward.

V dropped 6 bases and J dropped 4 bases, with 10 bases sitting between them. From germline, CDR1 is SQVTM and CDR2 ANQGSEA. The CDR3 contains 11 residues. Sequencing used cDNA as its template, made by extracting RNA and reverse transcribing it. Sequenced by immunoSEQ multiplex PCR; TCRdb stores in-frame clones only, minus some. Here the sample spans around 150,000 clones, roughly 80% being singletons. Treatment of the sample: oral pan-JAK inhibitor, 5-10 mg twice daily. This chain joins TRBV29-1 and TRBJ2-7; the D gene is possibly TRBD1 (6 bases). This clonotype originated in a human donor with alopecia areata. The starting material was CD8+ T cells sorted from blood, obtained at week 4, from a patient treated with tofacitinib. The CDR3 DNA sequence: TGCAGCGTACCACAGGGTTACGAGCAGTACTTC. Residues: CSVPQGYEQYF.